These 21 T cell receptor beta chains were sequenced from one sample in a study of shared clonotypes between healthy human individuals. Sequencing used immunoSEQ multiplex PCR; TCRdb keeps in-frame clones, though not all of them. The repertoire holds around 2.1 million clones, with about 94% as singletons. Material: naive CD4+ T cells sorted from blood. Subset specified: CD45RA+ positively selected. These receptor sequences come from a man aged 18 to 30 in good health.

This clone has only one observation. The J gene is TRBJ2-4, the V gene TRBV4-3; TRBD2 matches at 7 bases. V dropped 0 bases and J dropped 1; count of bases not matched to a gene: 12. Germline-derived CDR1 and CDR2 are LGHNA and YSLEER. The CDR3 totals 19 residues. CDR3 DNA sequence: TGCGCCAGCAGCCAAGATTCGGGGGGTTCCGATGCGGCCAAAAACATTCAGTACTTC. Translating gives CASSQDSGGSDAAKNIQYF.

The CDR3 DNA sequence: TGTGCCAGCAGCCCCCGGGGGGGCCAGGGGTATGAGCAGTTCTTC. The encoded protein is CASSPRGGQGYEQFF. The V and J genes are TRBV11-2 and TRBJ2-1, with 8 bases aligning to TRBD2. The CDR3 consists of 15 residues. Germline V gene lookup returns CDR1 SGHAT and CDR2 FQNNGV. With V trimmed by 5 bases and J by 8 bases, 11 bases remained unmatched.

This rearrangement joins TRBV5-4 to TRBJ1-2, with no clear D. From germline, CDR1 is SGHNT and CDR2 YYREEE (reference sequence). This CDR3 region has 14 residues. V lost 1 base and J lost 4, with 11 bases in between. This CDR3 reads CASSLFGSLYGYTF. CDR3 DNA sequence: TGTGCCAGCAGCTTGTTCGGGAGTCTCTATGGCTACACCTTC.

The chain carries TRBV6-1 and TRBJ1-1; D ambiguous. The CDR3 has 11 amino acids. V was trimmed by 7 bases and J by 6 bases, leaving 9 bases between them. The germline gives CDR1 MNHNS, CDR2 SASEGT. CDR3 sequence (DNA): TGTGCCAGCATTGGAGTTCCTGAAGCTTTCTTT. This encodes CASIGVPEAFF.

This clone occurred a few times. V and J are TRBV5-1 and TRBJ1-2; D remains ambiguous. With 0 bases removed from V and 4 bases from J, the gap between germline ends came to 16 bases. The CDR3 covers 16 residues. Per germline, CDR1 SGHRS and CDR2 YFSETQ. The CDR3 region has the DNA TGCGCCAGCAGCTTGGCTGTCTATACTACGGGCTATGGCTACACCTTC. It yields the protein CASSLAVYTTGYGYTF. Variable domain in full (rest from reference TRBV5-1 and TRBJ1-2): KAGVTQTPRYLIKTRGQQVTLSCSPISGHRSVSWYQQTPGQGLQFLFEYFSETQRNKGNFPGRFSGRQFSNSRSEMNVSTLELGDSALYLCASSLAVYTTGYGYTFGSGTRLTVV.

This chain joins TRBV6-5 and TRBJ2-5, with unresolved D. CDR1 is MNHEY and CDR2 is SVGAGI in the germline V gene. V was clipped by 6 bases and J by 7 bases, with 12 bases between them. This CDR3 comprises 12 residues. The CDR3 nucleotides read TGTGCCAGCAGGTCTATCGGATGGACCCAGTACTTC. As protein: CASRSIGWTQYF.

This chain's CDR3 is CASSISGAGVRQPQHF. The CDR3 DNA sequence: TGTGCCAGTAGTATCTCAGGGGCGGGGGTAAGGCAGCCCCAGCATTTT. The chain uses TRBV19 and TRBJ1-5; D is perhaps TRBD1 (6 bases). Germline V gene sequence: CDR1 LNHDA, CDR2 SQIVND (reference sequence). Trimming removed 3 bases at V and 7 bases at J, with 19 bases between. The CDR3 spans 16 residues.

J is TRBJ2-3 and V is TRBV2, with D possibly matching TRBD1 (6 bases). CDR1 is SNHLY, CDR2 FYNNEI, per germline. The CDR3 runs 15 residues. V lost 0 bases to trimming and J lost 1 base, with 8 bases between them. CDR3 nucleotides: TGTGCCAGCAGTGAAGCGGGGGCGGGCACAGATACGCAGTATTTT. Its translation: CASSEAGAGTDTQYF. Variable domain in full (rest from reference TRBV2 and TRBJ2-3): EPEVTQTPSHQVTQMGQEVILRCVPISNHLYFYWYRQILGQKVEFLVSFYNNEISEKSEIFDDQFSVERPDGSNFTLKIRSTKLEDSAMYFCASSEAGAGTDTQYFGPGTRLTVL.

The chain couples TRBV2 to TRBJ2-1; possibly TRBD2 for D (5 bases). This CDR3 is 15 amino acids long. The germline V gene has CDR1 SNHLY and CDR2 FYNNEI. Trimming removed 4 bases from V and 9 bases from J, with 19 bases in between. In nucleotides, the CDR3 is TGTGCCAGCAGTGCGCGGGTCTCGTTGAACGGTGAGCAGTTCTTC. Amino acids: CASSARVSLNGEQFF.

The chain recombines TRBV6-4 with TRBJ2-7; TRBD1 might be the D (5 bases). With 4 bases removed from V and 4 bases from J, the gap between germline ends came to 14 bases. This CDR3 is built from 14 residues. Germline V gene lookup returns CDR1 MRHNA and CDR2 SNTAGT. The CDR3 DNA reads TGTGCCAGCAGTGCCAAGACAGTTTATTACGAGCAGTACTTC. Its protein product is CASSAKTVYYEQYF.

The genes are TRBV7-9 and TRBJ1-2, with D possibly TRBD1 on 5 matching bases. Trimming stripped 1 base from V and 6 bases from J, with 15 bases between. CDR1 and CDR2 from the germline V gene are SEHNR and FQNEAQ (reference sequence). The CDR3 is 15 amino acids. CDR3 bases: TGTGCCAGCAGCTTAGGGGGGTCCCTCGACCATGGCTACACCTTC. It codes for CASSLGGSLDHGYTF.

This chain links TRBV6-5 with TRBJ1-2; the D is unclear. Germline V gene data show CDR1 as MNHEY and CDR2 as SVGAGI. There are 15 residues in the CDR3. V lost 6 bases to trimming and J lost 4 bases, with 18 bases between them. CDR3: CASSYDVTPPYGYTF. Here the CDR3 DNA reads TGTGCCAGCAGCTACGACGTAACACCTCCCTATGGCTACACCTTC.

The V gene is TRBV10-3, the J gene TRBJ2-5; 7 positions agree with TRBD1. Per the germline V gene, CDR1 is ENHRY and CDR2 is SYGVKD. V lost 6 bases and J lost 5; bases outside the gene matches: 6. CDR3 size: 13 residues. CDR3 loop: CAISEGQPETQYF. Written as DNA, the CDR3 is TGTGCCATCAGCGAGGGACAGCCGGAGACCCAGTACTTC.

This rearrangement joins TRBV7-9 to TRBJ1-1; 8 nucleotides line up with TRBD1. Germline V lookup: CDR1 SEHNR, CDR2 FQNEAQ (reference sequence). Trimming cost V 1 base and J 4 bases; bases outside gene matches: 2. This CDR3 has 14 residues. CDR3 residues: CASSLGQGTTEAFF. In nucleotides, the CDR3 is TGTGCCAGCAGCTTAGGACAGGGGACCACTGAAGCTTTCTTT.

This clone has a handful of counts. The chain recombines TRBV10-1 with TRBJ1-2, with a weak D call TRBD1 (5 bases). The CDR3 contains 12 residues. The germline CDR1 and CDR2 sequences are WNHNN and SYGVQD (reference sequence). Trimming stripped 6 bases from V and 8 bases from J, with 13 bases between. This chain's CDR3 is CASSGTAGGYTF. The CDR3 DNA sequence: TGCGCCAGCAGCGGGACGGCAGGAGGCTACACCTTC.

In DNA, the CDR3 is TGCGCCAGCAGTGCCTGGACTAGCGGGACCTCCTACGAGCAGTACTTC. This codes for CASSAWTSGTSYEQYF. The chain links TRBV10-2 to TRBJ2-7; 12 positions match TRBD2. The CDR3 has 16 amino acids. V lost 4 bases to trimming and J lost 0 bases; unmatched junction nucleotides: 4. Per germline, CDR1 WSHSY and CDR2 SAAADI.

Notes on this clone: The identical CDR3 is also encoded by other nucleotide sequences in the sample. This chain connects TRBV19 to TRBJ2-5, with D perhaps TRBD1 (7 bases). V dropped 4 bases and J dropped 5 bases, with 11 bases sitting between them. The germline gives CDR1 LNHDA, CDR2 SQIVND (reference sequence). The CDR3 sequence is 13 residues long. CDR3 in amino acids: CASSNSGGETQYF. Written as DNA, the CDR3 is TGTGCCAGTAGTAACTCAGGGGGGGAGACCCAGTACTTC.

The CDR3 DNA follows: TGTGCCACCACACAGGATCCATATAATTCACCCCTCCACTTT. Translating it yields CATTQDPYNSPLHF. The chain has TRBV2 and TRBJ1-6; a weak D match, TRBD1 (5 bases). CDR1 and CDR2 (germline): SNHLY, FYNNEI. The CDR3 consists of 14 residues. The V gene lost 10 bases and the J gene lost 4 bases, with 14 bases spanning the gap.

The chain couples TRBV5-1 to TRBJ2-7, with D perhaps TRBD1 (6 bases). The CDR3 runs 13 residues. Germline values: CDR1 SGHRS, CDR2 YFSETQ. Trimming cost V 4 bases and J 6 bases, with 14 bases left between them. This chain's CDR3 is CASSHTGSREQYF. The CDR3 DNA reads TGCGCCAGCAGCCACACAGGGAGTCGCGAGCAGTACTTC. The entire variable domain, with the rest obtained from reference TRBV5-1 and TRBJ2-7, is as follows: KAGVTQTPRYLIKTRGQQVTLSCSPISGHRSVSWYQQTPGQGLQFLFEYFSETQRNKGNFPGRFSGRQFSNSRSEMNVSTLELGDSALYLCASSHTGSREQYFGPGTRLTVT.

The rearrangement joins TRBV4-3 to TRBJ2-2; D unclear. The CDR3 has 15 amino acids. Germline V gene lookup returns CDR1 LGHNA and CDR2 YSLEER. V lost 0 bases and J 4 bases, leaving 9 bases between the germline ends. The DNA for the CDR3 is TGCGCCAGCAGCCAAGATAGTTACGGCACCGGGGAGCTGTTTTTT. This codes for CASSQDSYGTGELFF.

The chain combines TRBV18 with TRBJ1-2; 7 nucleotides align to TRBD1. The CDR3 sequence is 15 residues long. Germline V lookup: CDR1 KGHSH, CDR2 LQKENI. The J segment lost 0 bases and the V segment lost 3 bases, leaving 4 bases of the junction unmatched. The CDR3 loop is CASSPGQETNYGYTF. DNA for the CDR3: TGTGCCAGCTCACCTGGACAGGAGACTAACTATGGCTACACCTTC.